Given below is one T cell receptor beta chain in context. Germline CDR1 and CDR2: MDHEN and SYDVKM. The V gene end was trimmed by 2 bases and the J gene end by 3 bases; junction bases not matched to a gene: 4. The CDR3 has 15 amino acids. These data originate in a study of blood T cell repertoires in COVID-19. Sequencing used immunoSEQ multiplex PCR; TCRdb keeps in-frame clones, though not all of them. The data hold over 100,000 clones, with approximately 80% observed a single time. This sequence was found in a woman of 80 years or more with active or convalescent COVID-19. What was sequenced was peripheral blood. V is TRBV28 and J is TRBJ2-1, with 7 positions matching TRBD2. CDR3 in DNA: TGTGCCAGCAGTTTAGCGGGAGAGGACTACAATGAGCAGTTCTTC. Amino acids: CASSLAGEDYNEQFF.